Below are 25 T cell receptor beta chains sequenced from a single sample in a study of blood T cell repertoires in COVID-19. Generated by immunoSEQ multiplex PCR, the TCRdb table keeps only in-frame clones and is missing some. The table lists approximately 96,000 clones, over 75% of them singletons. The specimen sequenced was peripheral blood. Receptors originate from a woman older than 75 with acute or convalescent COVID-19.

V and J are TRBV7-2 and TRBJ1-3, with D possibly being TRBD1 (5 bases). This CDR3 region has 15 residues. Trimming removed 5 bases from V and 1 base from J, with 12 bases in between. CDR1 and CDR2 (germline): SGHTA, FQGNSA. CDR3 nucleotide sequence: TGTGCCAGCAGCACCTACGGGGGGTCTGGAAACACCATATATTTT. Amino acid sequence: CASSTYGGSGNTIYF.

The J gene is TRBJ2-5, the V gene TRBV7-6, with D maybe TRBD2 (5 bases). The V end lost 1 base, the J end lost 5 bases, and 11 bases lay between the germline ends. The CDR3 covers 14 residues. Germline CDR1 and CDR2: SGHVS and FNYEAQ. The CDR3 loop reads CASSLGVGAETQYF. As DNA, the CDR3 is TGTGCCAGCAGCTTAGGTGTGGGAGCGGAGACCCAGTACTTC.

This clone was detected only once. The chain uses TRBV23-1 and TRBJ1-5, with 7 bases matching TRBD1. TRBV23-1 is assigned to the ORF class and has an uncertain function. V lost 8 bases, J lost 4 bases, and 8 bases stayed unmatched. This CDR3 comprises 14 residues. The CDR3 sequence: CASETGDPNQPQHF. The CDR3 DNA is TGCGCCAGCGAAACAGGGGACCCAAATCAGCCCCAGCATTTT.

The V and J genes are TRBV3-1 (or the pseudogene TRBV3-2) and TRBJ1-5, with D perhaps matching TRBD1 (6 bases). CDR3 length: 15 residues. Trimming stripped 1 base from V and 0 bases from J, with 7 bases between. Germline CDR1 is LGHDT and CDR2 is YNNKEL (reference sequence). The CDR3, as DNA: TGTGCCAGCAGCCAAGCCAGGGGTAGCAATCAGCCCCAGCATTTT. Its protein product is CASSQARGSNQPQHF.

The chain is built from TRBV5-5 and TRBJ1-6, with 12 bases that match TRBD1. The CDR3 sequence is 17 residues long. With 4 bases clipped from V and 9 bases from J, the junction kept 11 bases outside the gene matches. The germline V gene has CDR1 SGHKS and CDR2 YYEKEE (reference sequence). The CDR3 region has the DNA TGTGCCAGCAGCCCACGTCCCGGGACAGGGGGCGGTTCACCCCTCCACTTT. Protein: CASSPRPGTGGGSPLHF.

This sequence joins TRBV11-2 and TRBJ1-1; no clear D. Germline V CDR1 and CDR2: SGHAT, FQNNGV. This CDR3 region has 14 residues. The V and J ends lost 2 bases and 3 bases respectively, with 10 bases between them. CDR3 DNA: TGTGCCAGCAGCTTACGTGTCCAGGACACTGAAGCTTTCTTT. It translates to CASSLRVQDTEAFF.

The chain couples TRBV4-1 to TRBJ2-5, with TRBD2 matching 10 bases. CDR1 and CDR2 (germline): MGHRA, YSYEKL. V was clipped by 3 bases and J by 1 base; unmatched bases: 8. The CDR3 is 17 residues long. The CDR3 loop reads CASSQGRTSGVQETQYF. Written as DNA, the CDR3 is TGCGCCAGCAGCCAGGGAAGGACTAGCGGAGTCCAAGAGACCCAGTACTTC.

The chain has TRBV11-2 and TRBJ1-3, with D possibly being TRBD1 (6 bases). Trimming shortened V by 0 bases and J by 4 bases, and 10 bases separated the two germline ends. CDR3 size: 15 residues. Germline V CDR1 and CDR2: SGHAT, FQNNGV. CDR3 sequence reads: CASSLEGTLGNTIYF. The DNA for the CDR3 is TGTGCCAGCAGCTTAGAGGGGACACTAGGAAACACCATATATTTT.

The chain carries TRBV2 and TRBJ1-2; 12 bases are a match to TRBD1. The CDR3 has 16 residues. V lost 5 bases and J lost 4; bases outside the gene matches: 8. CDR1 and CDR2 from the germline V gene are SNHLY and FYNNEI. In DNA, the CDR3 is TGTGCCAGCAGTAAAACGGGACAGGGGGCGGTCTATGGCTACACCTTC. Amino acids: CASSKTGQGAVYGYTF.

The rearrangement links TRBV7-9 to TRBJ2-5; 11 nucleotides match TRBD2. Germline CDR1 and CDR2: SEHNR and FQNEAQ (reference sequence). The CDR3 covers 15 residues. Germline trimming cut 2 bases from V and 3 bases from J; bases unmatched to any gene: 2. The CDR3 sequence: CASSLLTSGEETQYF. The CDR3 bases are TGTGCCAGCAGCTTACTGACTAGCGGGGAAGAGACCCAGTACTTC. Full variable domain (remainder filled in from reference TRBV7-9 and TRBJ2-5): DTGVSQNPRHKITKRGQNVTFRCDPISEHNRLYWYRQTLGQGPEFLTYFQNEAQLEKSRLLSDRFSAERPKGSFSTLEIQRTEQGDSAMYLCASSLLTSGEETQYFGPGTRLLVL.

The rearrangement links TRBV6-5 to TRBJ2-5; 9 positions match TRBD2. CDR3 size: 15 residues. CDR1 is MNHEY, CDR2 SVGAGI, per germline. After removal of 8 bases from V and 2 bases from J, the junction contained 9 bases not matched to a gene. CDR3 bases: TGTGCCAGCTCTTTAGCGGGGGCCACACAAGAGACCCAGTACTTC. Encoded protein: CASSLAGATQETQYF.

The gene calls are TRBV5-1 and TRBJ2-5, with TRBD1 matching 9 bases. With V trimmed by 9 bases and J by 1 base, 10 bases remained unmatched. Germline V gene sequence: CDR1 SGHRS, CDR2 YFSETQ. The CDR3 runs 15 residues. The CDR3 nucleotides read TGCGCCACGCACCCCGGGACAGGGATCCAAGAGACCCAGTACTTC. This encodes CATHPGTGIQETQYF.

The rearrangement joins TRBV6-6 to TRBJ2-3, with D perhaps matching TRBD2 (6 bases). This CDR3 spans 16 amino acids. Germline lookup yields CDR1 MNHNY and CDR2 SVGAGI (reference sequence). Trimming took off 2 bases at V and 4 bases at J, with 16 bases between the two ends. The chain's CDR3 is CASSYPPGWGADTQYF. As DNA, the CDR3 is TGTGCCAGCAGTTACCCCCCAGGGTGGGGGGCAGATACGCAGTATTTT.

The rearrangement uses TRBV6-5 and TRBJ2-1; 10 bases are shared with TRBD1. The germline gives CDR1 MNHEY, CDR2 SVGAGI. V shed 6 bases and J 1 base; nucleotides not matched to a gene: 3. This CDR3 region has 15 residues. The CDR3 bases are TGTGCCAGCAGCCGGGGACAGGGGTCCTACAATGAGCAGTTCTTC. Translated: CASSRGQGSYNEQFF.

This chain uses TRBV24-1 with TRBJ1-5; D uncertain. This CDR3 has 15 amino acids. The V gene's germline CDR1 is KGHDR and CDR2 SFDVKD. The V end lost 7 bases, the J end lost 1 base, and 13 bases lay between the germline ends. CDR3 nucleotides: TGTGCCACCAGCACGGGAGCTGAGAGCAATCAGCCCCAGCATTTT. It encodes CATSTGAESNQPQHF.

This clone was detected a few times. The chain employs TRBV5-6 and TRBJ1-5; TRBD1 might be the D (6 bases). The CDR3 has 14 amino acids. Germline assignment: CDR1 SGHDT and CDR2 YYEEEE. The V and J ends lost 1 base and 7 bases respectively, with 12 bases between them. This chain's CDR3 is CASSLTGQEQPQHF. As DNA, the CDR3 is TGTGCCAGCAGCTTGACAGGGCAAGAACAGCCCCAGCATTTT.

The gene calls are TRBV18 and TRBJ2-4, with D maybe TRBD2 (7 bases). This CDR3 has 13 amino acids. V dropped 3 bases and J dropped 7 bases, with 10 bases sitting between them. CDR1 is KGHSH, CDR2 LQKENI, per germline. DNA for the CDR3: TGTGCCAGCTCACCCGGGGGGCCGAACATTCAGTACTTC. Its translation: CASSPGGPNIQYF. Full variable domain (missing parts from reference TRBV18 and TRBJ2-4): NAGVMQNPRHLVRRRGQEARLRCSPMKGHSHVYWYRQLPEEGLKFMVYLQKENIIDESGMPKERFSAEFPKEGPSILRIQQVVRGDSAAYFCASSPGGPNIQYFGAGTRLSVL.

This clone showed up just once. The V gene is TRBV6-6, the J gene TRBJ2-3; TRBD2 is a possible D gene (6 bases). Per germline, CDR1 MNHNY and CDR2 SVGAGI (reference sequence). The CDR3 extends over 11 amino acids. Trimming left V 6 bases short and J 5 bases short, with 6 bases between. This chain's CDR3 is CASRREDTQYF. CDR3 bases: TGTGCCAGCAGGCGGGAAGATACGCAGTATTTT.

V gene TRBV5-4 combines with J gene TRBJ2-1; D is uncertain. Germline CDR1 and CDR2: SGHNT and YYREEE (reference sequence). Trimming removed 1 base from V and 5 bases from J, with 10 bases in between. The CDR3 is 14 residues long. The CDR3 loop reads CASSLFEPNNEQFF. For the CDR3, the DNA is TGTGCCAGCAGCTTGTTTGAGCCGAACAATGAGCAGTTCTTC.

This chain connects TRBV6-5 to TRBJ2-7; 10 nucleotides agree with TRBD1. CDR1 MNHEY and CDR2 SVGAGI come from the germline V gene. The CDR3 runs to 13 residues. Trimming removed 6 bases from V and 5 bases from J; junction bases left unmatched: 4. CDR3 amino acids: CASRRQGADEQYF. The CDR3 nucleotides read TGTGCCAGCAGGAGACAGGGGGCCGACGAGCAGTACTTC.

The rearrangement joins TRBV18 to TRBJ2-5, with D tentatively TRBD2 (6 bases). CDR1 KGHSH and CDR2 LQKENI come from the germline V gene. This CDR3 comprises 15 residues. V lost 3 bases and J lost 5, with 16 bases in between. In nucleotides, the CDR3 is TGTGCCAGCTCACCTCTTGCGGGGATACCGGAGACCCAGTACTTC. It yields the protein CASSPLAGIPETQYF.

The gene calls are TRBV2 and TRBJ1-1; D gene unclear. The CDR3 covers 13 residues. Germline CDR1 and CDR2: SNHLY and FYNNEI. V lost 7 bases to trimming and J lost 0 bases, with 9 bases between them. In DNA, the CDR3 is TGTGCCAGCATAGAGGCTGTGAACACTGAAGCTTTCTTT. Its protein is CASIEAVNTEAFF.

This clone was seen a handful of times. The gene calls are TRBV7-6 and TRBJ1-4; the D gene is possibly TRBD1 (6 bases). V lost 2 bases and J 6 bases, leaving 13 bases between the germline ends. This CDR3 has 15 residues. Germline V lookup: CDR1 SGHVS, CDR2 FNYEAQ. CDR3 sequence reads: CASSLRPGAYEKLFF. Here the CDR3 DNA reads TGTGCCAGCAGCTTACGGCCAGGGGCATATGAAAAACTGTTTTTT.

This chain uses TRBV6-5 with TRBJ1-2; D ambiguous. The CDR3 has 13 amino acids. V dropped 3 bases and J dropped 2 bases, with 7 bases sitting between them. Germline CDR1 is MNHEY and CDR2 is SVGAGI. The chain's CDR3 is CASSYDINYGYTF. The DNA for the CDR3 is TGTGCCAGCAGTTATGACATAAACTATGGCTACACCTTC.

The chain carries TRBV6-5 and TRBJ2-3; unclear D gene. CDR1 is MNHEY, CDR2 SVGAGI, per germline. V lost 8 bases and J 0 bases, leaving 15 bases between the germline ends. This CDR3 is built from 15 residues. CDR3 residues: CASGPHTPSTDTQYF. The CDR3 DNA is TGTGCCAGCGGGCCTCATACCCCTAGCACAGATACGCAGTATTTT.